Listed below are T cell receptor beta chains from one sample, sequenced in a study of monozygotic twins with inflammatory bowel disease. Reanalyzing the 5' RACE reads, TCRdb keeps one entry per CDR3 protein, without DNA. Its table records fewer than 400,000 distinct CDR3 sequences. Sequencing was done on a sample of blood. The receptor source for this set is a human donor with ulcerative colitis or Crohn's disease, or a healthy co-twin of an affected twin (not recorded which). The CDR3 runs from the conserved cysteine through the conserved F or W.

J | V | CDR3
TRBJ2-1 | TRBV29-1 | CSVDGSNEQFF
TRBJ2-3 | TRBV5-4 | CASSFWTAGGLAQYF
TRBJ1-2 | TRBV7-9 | CASSLVNYGYTF
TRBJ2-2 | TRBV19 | CASSVAGLNTGELFF
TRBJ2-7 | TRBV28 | CASSLLGAKPYEQYF
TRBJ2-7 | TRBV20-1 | CSASSSGGHSSYEQYF
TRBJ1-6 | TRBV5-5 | CASSFTGDNSPLHF
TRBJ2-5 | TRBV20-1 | CSGLFGETQYF
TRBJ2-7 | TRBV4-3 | CASSQLTGGSYEQYF
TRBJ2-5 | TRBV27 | CASSLFGYQETQYF
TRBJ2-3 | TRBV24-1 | CATSDFRGDTQYF
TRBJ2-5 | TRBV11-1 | CASSLMWRTGGPGETQYF
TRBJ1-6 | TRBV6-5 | CACRFDGNSPLHF
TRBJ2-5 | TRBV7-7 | CASSLGLAERETQYF
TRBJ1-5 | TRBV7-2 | CASSLTQGAGNQPQHF
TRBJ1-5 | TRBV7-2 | CASSWDFYSNQPQHF
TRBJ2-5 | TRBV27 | CASSLSMTSGGQETQYF
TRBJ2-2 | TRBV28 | CASSQMRAGELFF
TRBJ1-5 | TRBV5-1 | CASSPGGGRDQPQHF
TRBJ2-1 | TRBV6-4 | CASSDSSGSYNEQFF
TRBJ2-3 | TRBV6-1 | CASRRAGEDLADTQYF
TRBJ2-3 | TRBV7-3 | CASTFSWTLDTQYF
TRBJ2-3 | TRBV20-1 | CSAGLAGITDTQYF
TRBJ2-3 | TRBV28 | CASRGLRAASTDTQYF
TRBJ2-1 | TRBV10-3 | CAISPSTSGRGNEQFF
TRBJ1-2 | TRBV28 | CASSDYRGLDTF
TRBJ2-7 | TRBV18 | CASSPRAEASYEQYF
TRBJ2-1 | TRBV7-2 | CASSLSLYNEQFF
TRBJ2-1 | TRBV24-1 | CASQAGGQVNEQFF
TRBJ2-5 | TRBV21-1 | CASSKSTDPKGGTQYF
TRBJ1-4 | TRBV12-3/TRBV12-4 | CASSSRDGGEKLFF
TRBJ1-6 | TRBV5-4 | CASSFLLADSPLHF
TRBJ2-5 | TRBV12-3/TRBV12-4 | CASRKYSGGLQETQYF
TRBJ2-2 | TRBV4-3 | CASSRTTGELFF
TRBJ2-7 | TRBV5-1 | CASSLGQGLTHEQYF
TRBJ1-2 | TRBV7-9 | CASSLENYGYTF
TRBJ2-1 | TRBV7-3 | CASSPTGGPYNEQFF
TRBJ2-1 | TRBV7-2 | CASSSLRTSVAEQFF
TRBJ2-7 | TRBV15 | CATSSDRTYEQYF
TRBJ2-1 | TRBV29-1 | CSVTGASYNEQFF
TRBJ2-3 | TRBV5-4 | CASRETGTSGPPDTQYF
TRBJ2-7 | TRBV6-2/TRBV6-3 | CASSSDRWDYEQYF
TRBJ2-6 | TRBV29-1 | CSVELFTDSGANVLTF
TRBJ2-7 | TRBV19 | CASSIETGGNYEQYF
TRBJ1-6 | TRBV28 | CASRGGGNSPLHF